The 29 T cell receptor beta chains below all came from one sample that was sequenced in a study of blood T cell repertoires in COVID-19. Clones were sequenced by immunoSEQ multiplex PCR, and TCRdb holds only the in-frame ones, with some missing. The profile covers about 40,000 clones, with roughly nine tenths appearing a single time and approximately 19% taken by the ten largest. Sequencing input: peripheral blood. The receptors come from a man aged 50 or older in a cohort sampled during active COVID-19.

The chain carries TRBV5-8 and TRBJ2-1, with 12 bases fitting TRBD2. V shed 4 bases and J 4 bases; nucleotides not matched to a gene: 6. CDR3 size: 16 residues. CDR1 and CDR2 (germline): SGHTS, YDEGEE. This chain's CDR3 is CASSGLAGGKYNEQFF. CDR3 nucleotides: TGTGCCAGCAGCGGGCTAGCGGGAGGGAAATACAATGAGCAGTTCTTC.

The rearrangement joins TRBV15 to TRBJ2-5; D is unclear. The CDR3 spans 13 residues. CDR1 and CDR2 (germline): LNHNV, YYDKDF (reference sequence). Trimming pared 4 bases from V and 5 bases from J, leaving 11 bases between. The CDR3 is CATSTAGRETQYF. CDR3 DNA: TGTGCCACCAGCACCGCAGGCCGGGAGACCCAGTACTTC.

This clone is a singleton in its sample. The CDR3 loop reads CASSLGGAAYEQYV. In nucleotides, the CDR3 is TGTGCCAGCAGTCTGGGAGGAGCAGCCTACGAGCAGTACGTC. The chain employs TRBV2 and TRBJ2-7, with a possible D match to TRBD2 (6 bases). CDR1 is SNHLY and CDR2 is FYNNEI in the germline V gene. The CDR3 contains 14 residues. The germline V and J ends were trimmed by 5 bases and 2 bases, with 13 bases remaining between them.

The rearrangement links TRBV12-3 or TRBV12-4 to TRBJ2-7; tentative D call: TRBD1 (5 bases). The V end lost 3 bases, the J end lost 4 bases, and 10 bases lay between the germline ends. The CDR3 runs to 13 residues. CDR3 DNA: TGTGCCAGCAGTTTTAAGGGGATTTACGAGCAGTACTTC. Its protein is CASSFKGIYEQYF.

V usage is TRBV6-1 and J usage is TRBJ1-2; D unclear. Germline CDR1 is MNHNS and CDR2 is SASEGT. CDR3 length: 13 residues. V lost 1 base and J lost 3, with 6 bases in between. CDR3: CASSEGPDYGYTF. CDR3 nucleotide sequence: TGTGCCAGCAGTGAAGGTCCGGACTATGGCTACACCTTC.

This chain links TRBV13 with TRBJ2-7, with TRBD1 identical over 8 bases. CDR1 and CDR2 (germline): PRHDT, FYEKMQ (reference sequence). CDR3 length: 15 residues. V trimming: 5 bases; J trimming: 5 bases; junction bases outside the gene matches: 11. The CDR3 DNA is TGTGCCAGCAGCCCCGGGACAGGCAACCGAGACGAGCAGTACTTC. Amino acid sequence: CASSPGTGNRDEQYF.

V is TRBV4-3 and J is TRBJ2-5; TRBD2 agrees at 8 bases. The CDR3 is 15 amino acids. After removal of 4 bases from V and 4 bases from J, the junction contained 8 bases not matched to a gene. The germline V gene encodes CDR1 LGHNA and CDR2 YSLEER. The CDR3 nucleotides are TGCGCCAGCAGCCCTTTCAGCGGGGGCGGAGAGACCCAGTACTTC. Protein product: CASSPFSGGGETQYF.

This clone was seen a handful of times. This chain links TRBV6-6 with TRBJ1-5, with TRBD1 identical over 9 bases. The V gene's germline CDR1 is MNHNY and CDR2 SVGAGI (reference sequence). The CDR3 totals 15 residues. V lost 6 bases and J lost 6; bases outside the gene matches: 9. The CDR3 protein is CASSPFRDRAQPQHF. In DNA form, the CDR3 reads TGTGCCAGCAGCCCGTTCCGGGACAGGGCTCAGCCCCAGCATTTT.

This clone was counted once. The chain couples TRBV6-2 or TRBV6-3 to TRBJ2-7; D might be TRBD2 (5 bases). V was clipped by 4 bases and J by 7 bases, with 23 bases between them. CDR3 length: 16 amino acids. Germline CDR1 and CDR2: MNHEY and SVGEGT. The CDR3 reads CASSSPVAGPLREQYV. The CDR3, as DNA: TGTGCCAGCAGTTCACCGGTGGCGGGCCCACTACGGGAGCAGTACGTC.

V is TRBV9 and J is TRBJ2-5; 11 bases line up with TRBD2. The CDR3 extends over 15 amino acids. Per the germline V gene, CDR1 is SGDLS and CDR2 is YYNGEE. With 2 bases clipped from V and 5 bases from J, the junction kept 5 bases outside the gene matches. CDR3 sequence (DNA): TGTGCCAGCAGCGTTAGCGGGGGGGCCTTCGAGACCCAGTACTTC. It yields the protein CASSVSGGAFETQYF. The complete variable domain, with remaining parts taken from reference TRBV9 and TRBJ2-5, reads DSGVTQTPKHLITATGQRVTLRCSPRSGDLSVYWYQQSLDQGLQFLIQYYNGEERAKGNILERFSAQQFPDLHSELNLSSLELGDSALYFCASSVSGGAFETQYFGPGTRLLVL.

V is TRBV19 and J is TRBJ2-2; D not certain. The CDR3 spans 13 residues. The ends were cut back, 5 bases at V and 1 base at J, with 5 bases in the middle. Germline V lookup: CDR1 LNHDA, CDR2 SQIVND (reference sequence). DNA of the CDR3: TGTGCCAGTAGTGGGCTGAACACCGGGGAGCTGTTTTTT. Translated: CASSGLNTGELFF.

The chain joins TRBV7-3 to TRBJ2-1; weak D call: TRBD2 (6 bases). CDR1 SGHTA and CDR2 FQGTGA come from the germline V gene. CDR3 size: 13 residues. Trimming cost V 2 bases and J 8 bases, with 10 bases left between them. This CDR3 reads CASSLWEDYEQFF. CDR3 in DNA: TGTGCCAGCAGCTTATGGGAGGACTATGAGCAGTTCTTC.

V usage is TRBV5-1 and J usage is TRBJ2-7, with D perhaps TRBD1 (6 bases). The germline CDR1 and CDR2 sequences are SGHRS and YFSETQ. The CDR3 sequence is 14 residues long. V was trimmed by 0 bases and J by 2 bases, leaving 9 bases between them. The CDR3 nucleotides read TGCGCCAGCAGCTTGGCCTCAGGGGCCTACGAGCAGTACGTC. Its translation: CASSLASGAYEQYV.

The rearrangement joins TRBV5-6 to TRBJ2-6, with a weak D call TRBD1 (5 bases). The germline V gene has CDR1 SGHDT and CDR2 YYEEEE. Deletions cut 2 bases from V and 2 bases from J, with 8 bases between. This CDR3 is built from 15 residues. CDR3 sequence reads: CASSLMTAGANVLTF. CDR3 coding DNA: TGTGCCAGCAGCTTAATGACAGCTGGGGCCAACGTCCTGACTTTC.

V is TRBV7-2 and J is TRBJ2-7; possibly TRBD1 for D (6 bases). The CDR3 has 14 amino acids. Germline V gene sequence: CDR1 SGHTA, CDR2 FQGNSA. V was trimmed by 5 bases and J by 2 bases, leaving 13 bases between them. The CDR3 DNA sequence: TGTGCCAGCAGCCCCGGTCAGGGGACCTACGAGCAGTACGTC. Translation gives CASSPGQGTYEQYV.

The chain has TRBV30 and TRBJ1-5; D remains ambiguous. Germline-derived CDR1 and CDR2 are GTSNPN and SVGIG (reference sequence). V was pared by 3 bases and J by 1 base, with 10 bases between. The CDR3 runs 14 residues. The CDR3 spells CAWSDGRSNQPQHF. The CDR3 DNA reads TGTGCCTGGAGCGACGGGAGAAGCAATCAGCCCCAGCATTTT. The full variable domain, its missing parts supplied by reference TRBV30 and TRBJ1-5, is SQTIHQWPATLVQPVGSPLSLECTVEGTSNPNLYWYRQAAGRGLQLLFYSVGIGQISSEVPQNLSASRPQDRQFILSSKKLLLSDSGFYLCAWSDGRSNQPQHFGDGTRLSIL.

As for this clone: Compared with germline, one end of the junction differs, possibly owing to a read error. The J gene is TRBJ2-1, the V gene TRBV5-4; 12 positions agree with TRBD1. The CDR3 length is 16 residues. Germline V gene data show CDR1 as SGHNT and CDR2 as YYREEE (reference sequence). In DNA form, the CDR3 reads TGTGCCAGCACCTTGGGGGGACAGGGGGCTTACAATGAGCAGTTCTTC. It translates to CASTLGGQGAYNEQFF.

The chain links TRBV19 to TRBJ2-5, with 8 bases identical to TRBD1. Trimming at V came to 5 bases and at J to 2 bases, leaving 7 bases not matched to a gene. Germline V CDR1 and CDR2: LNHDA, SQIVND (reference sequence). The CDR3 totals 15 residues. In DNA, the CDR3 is TGTGCCAGTAGTTTGGGACAGGAAACACAAGAGACCCAGTACTTC. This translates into CASSLGQETQETQYF.

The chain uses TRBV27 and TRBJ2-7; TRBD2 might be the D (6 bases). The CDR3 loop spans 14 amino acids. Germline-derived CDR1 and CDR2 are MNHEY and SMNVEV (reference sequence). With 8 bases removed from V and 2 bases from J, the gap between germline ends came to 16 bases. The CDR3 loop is CASLTRERPYEQYF. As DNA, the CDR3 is TGTGCCAGCCTAACTCGGGAGCGACCCTACGAGCAGTACTTC.

CDR3 residues: CASSVLRGKETQYF. In nucleotides, the CDR3 is TGTGCCAGCAGTGTGCTCAGGGGTAAAGAGACCCAGTACTTC. The V call is TRBV2, the J call TRBJ2-5; the D gene is possibly TRBD1 (6 bases). The germline V gene encodes CDR1 SNHLY and CDR2 FYNNEI. Trimming pared 4 bases from V and 3 bases from J, leaving 12 bases between. The CDR3 is 14 amino acids. The full variable domain, completed using reference TRBV2 and TRBJ2-5, is EPEVTQTPSHQVTQMGQEVILRCVPISNHLYFYWYRQILGQKVEFLVSFYNNEISEKSEIFDDQFSVERPDGSNFTLKIRSTKLEDSAMYFCASSVLRGKETQYFGPGTRLLVL.

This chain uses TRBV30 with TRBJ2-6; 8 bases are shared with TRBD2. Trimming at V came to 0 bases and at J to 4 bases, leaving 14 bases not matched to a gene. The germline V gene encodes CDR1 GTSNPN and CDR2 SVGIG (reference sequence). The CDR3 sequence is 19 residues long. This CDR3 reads CAWSVGRGGPREGANVLTF. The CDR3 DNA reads TGTGCCTGGAGTGTCGGGAGGGGGGGCCCGAGGGAAGGGGCCAACGTCCTGACTTTC. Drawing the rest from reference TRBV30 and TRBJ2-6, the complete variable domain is SQTIHQWPATLVQPVGSPLSLECTVEGTSNPNLYWYRQAAGRGLQLLFYSVGIGQISSEVPQNLSASRPQDRQFILSSKKLLLSDSGFYLCAWSVGRGGPREGANVLTFGAGSRLTVL.

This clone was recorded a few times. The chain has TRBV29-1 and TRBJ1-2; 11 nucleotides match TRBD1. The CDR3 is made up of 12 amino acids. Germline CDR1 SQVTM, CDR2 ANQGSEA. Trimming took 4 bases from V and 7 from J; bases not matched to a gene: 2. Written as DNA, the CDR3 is TGCAGCGTTGCGGACAGGGGGCTTGGCTACACCTTC. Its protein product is CSVADRGLGYTF.

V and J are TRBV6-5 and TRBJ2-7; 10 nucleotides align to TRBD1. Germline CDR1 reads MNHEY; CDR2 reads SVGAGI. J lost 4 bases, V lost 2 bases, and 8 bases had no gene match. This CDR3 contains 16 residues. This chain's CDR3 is CASSYLRDRGLYEQYF. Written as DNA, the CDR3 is TGTGCCAGCAGTTACCTACGGGACAGGGGACTTTACGAGCAGTACTTC.

CDR3 DNA: TGCAGCACCGGGGTCGGGCAAGAGACCCAGTACTTC. It encodes CSTGVGQETQYF. The chain employs TRBV29-1 and TRBJ2-5, with D possibly being TRBD2 (5 bases). Looked up from germline, CDR1 is SQVTM and CDR2 is ANQGSEA. Trimming pared 8 bases from V and 2 bases from J, leaving 12 bases between. This CDR3 has 12 amino acids.

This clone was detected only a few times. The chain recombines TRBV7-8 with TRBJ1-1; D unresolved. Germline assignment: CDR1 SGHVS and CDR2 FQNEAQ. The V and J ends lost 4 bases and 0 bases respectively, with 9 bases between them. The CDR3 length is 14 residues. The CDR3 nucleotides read TGTGCCAGCAGCTGGCCCGGGTTGAACACTGAAGCTTTCTTT. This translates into CASSWPGLNTEAFF.

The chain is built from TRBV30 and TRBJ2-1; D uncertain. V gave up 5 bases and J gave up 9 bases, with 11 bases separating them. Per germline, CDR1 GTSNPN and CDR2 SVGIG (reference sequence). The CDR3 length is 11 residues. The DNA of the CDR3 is TGTGCCTGGGCCCGGGTGAGTGAGCAGTTCTTC. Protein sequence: CAWARVSEQFF. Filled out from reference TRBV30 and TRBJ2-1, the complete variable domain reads SQTIHQWPATLVQPVGSPLSLECTVEGTSNPNLYWYRQAAGRGLQLLFYSVGIGQISSEVPQNLSASRPQDRQFILSSKKLLLSDSGFYLCAWARVSEQFFGPGTRLTVL.

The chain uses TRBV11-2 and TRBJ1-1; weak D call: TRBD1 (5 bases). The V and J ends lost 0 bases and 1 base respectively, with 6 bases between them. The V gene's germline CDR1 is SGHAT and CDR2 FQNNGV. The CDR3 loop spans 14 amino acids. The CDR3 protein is CASSLDRENTEAFF. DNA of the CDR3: TGTGCCAGCAGCTTAGACAGGGAGAACACTGAAGCTTTCTTT.

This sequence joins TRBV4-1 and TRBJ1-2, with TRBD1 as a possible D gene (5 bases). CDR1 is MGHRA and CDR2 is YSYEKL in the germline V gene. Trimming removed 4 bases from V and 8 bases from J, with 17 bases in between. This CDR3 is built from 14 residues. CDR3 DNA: TGCGCCAGCAGCCGAAATACAGGAGTCGAGGGCTACACCTTC. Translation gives CASSRNTGVEGYTF.

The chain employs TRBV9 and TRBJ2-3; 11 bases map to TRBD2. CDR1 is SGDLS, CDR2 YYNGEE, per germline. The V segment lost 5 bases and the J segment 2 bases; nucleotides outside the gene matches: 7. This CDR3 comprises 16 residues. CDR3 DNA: TGTGCCAGCAGTGTTAGCGGGGGGGACCTCACAGATACGCAGTATTTT. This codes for CASSVSGGDLTDTQYF.